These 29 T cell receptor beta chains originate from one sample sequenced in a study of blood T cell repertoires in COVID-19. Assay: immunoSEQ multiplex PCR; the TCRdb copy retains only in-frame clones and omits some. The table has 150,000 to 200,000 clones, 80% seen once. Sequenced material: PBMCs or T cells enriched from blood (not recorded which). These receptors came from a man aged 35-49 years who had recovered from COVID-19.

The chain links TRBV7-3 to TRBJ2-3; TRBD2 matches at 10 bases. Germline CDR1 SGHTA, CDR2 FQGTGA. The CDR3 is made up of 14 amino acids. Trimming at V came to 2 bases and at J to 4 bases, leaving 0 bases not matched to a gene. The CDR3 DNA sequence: TGTGCCAGCAGCTTAGGGACTAGCGCAGATACGCAGTATTTT. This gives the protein CASSLGTSADTQYF. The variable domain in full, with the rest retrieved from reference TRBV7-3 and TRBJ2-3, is GAGVSQTPSNKVTEKGKYVELRCDPISGHTALYWYRQSLGQGPEFLIYFQGTGAADDSGLPNDRFFAVRPEGSVSTLKIQRTERGDSAVYLCASSLGTSADTQYFGPGTRLTVL.

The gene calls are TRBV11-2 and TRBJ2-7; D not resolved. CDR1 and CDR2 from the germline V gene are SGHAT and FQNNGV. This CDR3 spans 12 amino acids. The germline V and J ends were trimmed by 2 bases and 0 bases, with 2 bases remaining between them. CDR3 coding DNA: TGTGCCAGCAGCTTATACTCCTACGAGCAGTACGTC. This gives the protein CASSLYSYEQYV.

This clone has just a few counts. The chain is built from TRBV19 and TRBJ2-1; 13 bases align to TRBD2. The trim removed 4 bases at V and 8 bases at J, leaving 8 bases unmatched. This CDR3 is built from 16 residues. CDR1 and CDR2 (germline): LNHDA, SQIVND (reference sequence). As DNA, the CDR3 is TGTGCCAGTAGTACTAGGACTAGCGGGGGACCCTATGAGCAGTTCTTC. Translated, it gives CASSTRTSGGPYEQFF.

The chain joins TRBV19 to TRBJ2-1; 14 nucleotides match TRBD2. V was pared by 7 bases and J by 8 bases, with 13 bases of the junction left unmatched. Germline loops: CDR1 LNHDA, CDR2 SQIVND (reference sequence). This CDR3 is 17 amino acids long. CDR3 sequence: CASTGLAGGLTPHEQFF. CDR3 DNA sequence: TGTGCCAGTACCGGACTAGCGGGGGGTCTAACCCCCCATGAGCAGTTCTTC.

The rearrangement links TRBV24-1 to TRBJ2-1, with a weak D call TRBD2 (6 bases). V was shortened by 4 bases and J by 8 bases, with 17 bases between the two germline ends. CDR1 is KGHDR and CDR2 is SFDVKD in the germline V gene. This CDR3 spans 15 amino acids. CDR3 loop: CATSDPQGSGDEQFF. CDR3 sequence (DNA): TGTGCCACCAGTGACCCCCAAGGTTCGGGGGATGAGCAGTTCTTC.

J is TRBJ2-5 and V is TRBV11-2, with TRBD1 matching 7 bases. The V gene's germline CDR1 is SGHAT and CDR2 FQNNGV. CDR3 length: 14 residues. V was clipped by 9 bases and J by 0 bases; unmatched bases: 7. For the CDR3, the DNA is TGTGCCAGTAACCCTCAGGGGGACCAAGAGACCCAGTACTTC. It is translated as CASNPQGDQETQYF. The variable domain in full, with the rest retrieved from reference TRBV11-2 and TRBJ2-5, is EAGVAQSPRYKIIEKRQSVAFWCNPISGHATLYWYQQILGQGPKLLIQFQNNGVVDDSQLPKDRFSAERLKGVDSTLKIQPAKLEDSAVYLCASNPQGDQETQYFGPGTRLLVL.

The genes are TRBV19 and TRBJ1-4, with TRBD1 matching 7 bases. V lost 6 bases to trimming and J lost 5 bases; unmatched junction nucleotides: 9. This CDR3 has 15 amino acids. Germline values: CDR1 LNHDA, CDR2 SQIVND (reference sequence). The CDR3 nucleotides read TGTGCCAGTAGAGACAGGGCTTCGGGAAATGAAAAACTGTTTTTT. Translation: CASRDRASGNEKLFF.

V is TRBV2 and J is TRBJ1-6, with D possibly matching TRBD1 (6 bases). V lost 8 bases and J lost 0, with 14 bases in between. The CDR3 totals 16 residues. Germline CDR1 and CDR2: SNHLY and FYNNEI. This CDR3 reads CASWPARGSYNSPLHF. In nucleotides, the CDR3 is TGTGCCAGCTGGCCCGCCAGGGGCTCCTATAATTCACCCCTCCACTTT.

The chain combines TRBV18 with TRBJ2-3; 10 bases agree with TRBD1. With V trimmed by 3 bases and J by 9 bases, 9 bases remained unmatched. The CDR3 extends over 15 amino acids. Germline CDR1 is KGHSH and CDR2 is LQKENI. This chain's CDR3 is CASSPRQGAAETQYF. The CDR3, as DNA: TGTGCCAGCTCACCCCGACAGGGGGCAGCGGAGACGCAGTATTTT. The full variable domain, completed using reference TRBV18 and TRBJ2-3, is NAGVMQNPRHLVRRRGQEARLRCSPMKGHSHVYWYRQLPEEGLKFMVYLQKENIIDESGMPKERFSAEFPKEGPSILRIQQVVRGDSAAYFCASSPRQGAAETQYFGPGTRLTVL.

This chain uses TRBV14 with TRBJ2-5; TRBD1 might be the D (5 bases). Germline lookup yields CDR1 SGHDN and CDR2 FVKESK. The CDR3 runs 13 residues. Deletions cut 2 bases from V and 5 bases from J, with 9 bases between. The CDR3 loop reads CASSQKGRETQYF. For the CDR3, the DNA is TGTGCCAGCAGCCAAAAGGGGCGGGAGACCCAGTACTTC. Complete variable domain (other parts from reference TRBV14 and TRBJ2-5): EAGVTQFPSHSVIEKGQTVTLRCDPISGHDNLYWYRRVMGKEIKFLLHFVKESKQDESGMPNNRFLAERTGGTYSTLKVQPAELEDSGVYFCASSQKGRETQYFGPGTRLLVL.

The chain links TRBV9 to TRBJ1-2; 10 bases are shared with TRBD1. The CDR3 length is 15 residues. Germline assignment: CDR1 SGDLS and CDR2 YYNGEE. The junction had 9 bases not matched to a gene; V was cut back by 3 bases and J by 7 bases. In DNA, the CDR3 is TGTGCCAGCAGCGACCGACAGGGGGCAACTACTGGCTACACCTTC. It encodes CASSDRQGATTGYTF.

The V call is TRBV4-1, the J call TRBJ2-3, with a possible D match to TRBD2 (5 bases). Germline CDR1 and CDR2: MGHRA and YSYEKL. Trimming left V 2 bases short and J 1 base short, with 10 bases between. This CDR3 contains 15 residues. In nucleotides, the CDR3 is TGCGCCAGCAGCCAAACTAGTCCCGGCACAGATACGCAGTATTTT. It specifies CASSQTSPGTDTQYF.

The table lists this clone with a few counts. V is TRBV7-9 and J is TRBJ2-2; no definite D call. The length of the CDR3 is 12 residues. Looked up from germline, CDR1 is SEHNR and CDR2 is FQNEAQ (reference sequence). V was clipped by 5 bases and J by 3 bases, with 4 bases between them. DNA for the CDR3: TGTGCCAGCAGCCCATACACCGGGGAGCTGTTTTTT. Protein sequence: CASSPYTGELFF.

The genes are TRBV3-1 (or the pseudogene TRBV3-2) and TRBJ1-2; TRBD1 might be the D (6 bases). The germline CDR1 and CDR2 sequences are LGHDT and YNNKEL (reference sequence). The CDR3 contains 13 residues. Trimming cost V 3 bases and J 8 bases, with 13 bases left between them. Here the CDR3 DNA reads TGTGCCAGCAGCCAGTACAGGGTCGGCGGCTACACCTTC. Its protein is CASSQYRVGGYTF.

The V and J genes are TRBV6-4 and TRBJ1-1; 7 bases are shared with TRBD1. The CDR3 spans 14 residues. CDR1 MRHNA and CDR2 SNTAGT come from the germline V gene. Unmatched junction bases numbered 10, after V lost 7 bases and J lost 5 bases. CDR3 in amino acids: CASTLYRGRTEAFF. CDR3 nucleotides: TGTGCCAGCACCCTATACAGGGGAAGAACTGAAGCTTTCTTT.

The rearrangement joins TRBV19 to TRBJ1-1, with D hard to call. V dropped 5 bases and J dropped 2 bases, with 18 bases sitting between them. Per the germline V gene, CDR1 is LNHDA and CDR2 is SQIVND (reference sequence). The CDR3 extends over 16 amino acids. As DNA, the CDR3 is TGTGCCAGTAGTTCGGCGCGGGAGGGCGGAAACACTGAAGCTTTCTTT. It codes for CASSSAREGGNTEAFF.

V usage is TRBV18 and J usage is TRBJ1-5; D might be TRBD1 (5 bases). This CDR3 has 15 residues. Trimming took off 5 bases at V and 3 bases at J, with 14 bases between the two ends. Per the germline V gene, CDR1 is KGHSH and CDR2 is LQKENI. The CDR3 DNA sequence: TGTGCCAGCTCAAGACTCCGACAGACCAATCAGCCCCAGCATTTT. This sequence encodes CASSRLRQTNQPQHF.

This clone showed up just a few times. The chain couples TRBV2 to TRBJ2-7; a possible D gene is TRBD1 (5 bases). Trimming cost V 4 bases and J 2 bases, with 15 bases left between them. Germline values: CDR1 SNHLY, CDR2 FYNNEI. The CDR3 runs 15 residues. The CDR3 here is CASSALGRDTYEQYV. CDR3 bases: TGTGCCAGCAGTGCTTTGGGGCGCGACACCTACGAGCAGTACGTC.

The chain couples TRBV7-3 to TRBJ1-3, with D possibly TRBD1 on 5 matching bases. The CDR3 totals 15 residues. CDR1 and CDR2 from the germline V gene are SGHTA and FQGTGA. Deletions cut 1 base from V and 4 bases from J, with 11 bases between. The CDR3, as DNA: TGTGCCAGCAGCTTAAAGGCAGGGCCAGGAAACACCATATATTTT. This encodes CASSLKAGPGNTIYF. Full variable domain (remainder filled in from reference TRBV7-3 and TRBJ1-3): GAGVSQTPSNKVTEKGKYVELRCDPISGHTALYWYRQSLGQGPEFLIYFQGTGAADDSGLPNDRFFAVRPEGSVSTLKIQRTERGDSAVYLCASSLKAGPGNTIYFGEGSWLTVV.

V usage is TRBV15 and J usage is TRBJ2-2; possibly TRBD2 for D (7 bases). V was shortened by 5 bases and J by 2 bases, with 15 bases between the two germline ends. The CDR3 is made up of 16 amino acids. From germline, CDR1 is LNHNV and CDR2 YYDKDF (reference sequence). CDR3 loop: CATSDRGGLNTGELFF. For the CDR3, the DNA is TGTGCCACCAGCGATAGGGGGGGCCTTAACACCGGGGAGCTGTTTTTT.

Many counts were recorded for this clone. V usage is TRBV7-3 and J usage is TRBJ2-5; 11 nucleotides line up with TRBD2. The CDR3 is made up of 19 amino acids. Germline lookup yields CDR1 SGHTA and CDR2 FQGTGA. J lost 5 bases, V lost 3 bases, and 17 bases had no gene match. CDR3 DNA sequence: TGTGCCAGCAGCTTGGGAGTAGCGGGGGGGCTCCGGTCCCGGGAGACCCAGTACTTC. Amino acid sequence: CASSLGVAGGLRSRETQYF.

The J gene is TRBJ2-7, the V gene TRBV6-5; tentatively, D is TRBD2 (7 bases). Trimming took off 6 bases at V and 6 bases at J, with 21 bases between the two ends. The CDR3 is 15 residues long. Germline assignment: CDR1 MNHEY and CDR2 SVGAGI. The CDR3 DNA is TGTGCCAGCAGGGCAGGGGAGGGTTCTAGGTCCGAGCAGTACGTC. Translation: CASRAGEGSRSEQYV.

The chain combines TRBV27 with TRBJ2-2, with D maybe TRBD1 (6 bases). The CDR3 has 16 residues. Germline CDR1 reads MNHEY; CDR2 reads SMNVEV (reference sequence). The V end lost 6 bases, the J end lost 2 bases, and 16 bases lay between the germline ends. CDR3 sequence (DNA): TGTGCCAGCAGCAACAAGGACAGCAGAAACACCGGGGAGCTGTTTTTT. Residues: CASSNKDSRNTGELFF.

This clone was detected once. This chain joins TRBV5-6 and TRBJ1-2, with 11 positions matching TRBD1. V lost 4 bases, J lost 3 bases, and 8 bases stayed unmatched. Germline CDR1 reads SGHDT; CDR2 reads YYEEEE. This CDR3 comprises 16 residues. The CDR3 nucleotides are TGTGCCAGCAGCGCCTCGGACAGGGGGCAGGACTATGGCTACACCTTC. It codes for CASSASDRGQDYGYTF.

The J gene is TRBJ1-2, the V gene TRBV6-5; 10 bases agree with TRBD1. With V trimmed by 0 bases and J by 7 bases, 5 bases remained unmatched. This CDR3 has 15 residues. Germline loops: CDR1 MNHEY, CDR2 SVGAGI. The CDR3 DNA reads TGTGCCAGCAGTTACTCGACAGGGGGCGCGGGTGGCTACACCTTC. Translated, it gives CASSYSTGGAGGYTF.

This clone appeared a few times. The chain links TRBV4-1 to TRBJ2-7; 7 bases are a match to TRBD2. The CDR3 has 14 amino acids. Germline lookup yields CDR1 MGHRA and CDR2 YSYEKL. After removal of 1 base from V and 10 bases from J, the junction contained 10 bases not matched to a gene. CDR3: CASSQVGGGGLQYV. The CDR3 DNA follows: TGCGCCAGCAGCCAAGTGGGCGGGGGTGGGCTACAGTACGTC.

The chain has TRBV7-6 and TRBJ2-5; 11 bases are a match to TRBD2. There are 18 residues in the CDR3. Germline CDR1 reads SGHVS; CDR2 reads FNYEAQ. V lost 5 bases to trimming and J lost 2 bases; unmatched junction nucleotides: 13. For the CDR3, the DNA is TGTGCCAGCAGCCTAGAGGAGGCGGGACTAGCGGAACAAGAGACCCAGTACTTC. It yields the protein CASSLEEAGLAEQETQYF.

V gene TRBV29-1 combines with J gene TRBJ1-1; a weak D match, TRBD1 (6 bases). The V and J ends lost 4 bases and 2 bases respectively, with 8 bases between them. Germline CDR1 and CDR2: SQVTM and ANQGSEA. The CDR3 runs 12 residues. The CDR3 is CSVVQGNTEAFF. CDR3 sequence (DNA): TGCAGCGTTGTACAGGGAAACACTGAAGCTTTCTTT.

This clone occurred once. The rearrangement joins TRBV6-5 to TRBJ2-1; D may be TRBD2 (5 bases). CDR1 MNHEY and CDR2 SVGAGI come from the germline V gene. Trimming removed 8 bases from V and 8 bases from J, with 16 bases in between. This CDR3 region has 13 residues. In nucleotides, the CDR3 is TGTGCCAGCGAGGGTGGGTTCGGCGATGAGCAGTTCTTC. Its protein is CASEGGFGDEQFF.